The 8 T cell receptor beta chains given below trace back to one sample, sequenced in a study of CD8 T cells in Susac syndrome. Reverse transcription used about 0.45 to 1 ug RNA and random hexamers. TCRdb itself ran the immunoSEQ multiplex PCR reads through MiXCR, one entry per CDR3 protein. The sample gives 150,000 to 200,000 distinct CDR3 sequences, around 96% of which show up once; about 0.15% is in the top ten. Material: CD8+ T cells from PBMCs. The origin of the receptors is a human donor with multiple sclerosis.

J is TRBJ1-1 and V is TRBV7-9, with 9 bases aligning to TRBD1. This CDR3 spans 15 amino acids. Germline V gives CDR1 SEHNR, CDR2 FQNEAQ (reference sequence). Germline trimming cut 4 bases from V and 4 bases from J; bases unmatched to any gene: 7. The chain's CDR3 is CASSSTGTGFTEAFF. The CDR3 bases are TGTGCCAGCAGCTCCACCGGGACAGGGTTCACTGAAGCTTTCTTT.

This clonotype was detected once. V is TRBV9 and J is TRBJ2-6; possibly TRBD1 for D (6 bases). V was pared by 3 bases and J by 0 bases, with 10 bases between. The germline gives CDR1 SGDLS, CDR2 YYNGEE. The CDR3 runs 16 residues. The CDR3 loop is CASSDDRNSGANVLTF. The CDR3 DNA sequence: TGTGCCAGCAGCGACGACAGGAACTCTGGGGCCAACGTCCTGACTTTC.

CDR3 nucleotides: TGTGCCAGCAGTTTTAGTCCGGCTGACGGGTATGGCTACACCTTC. Translating it yields CASSFSPADGYGYTF. The gene calls are TRBV27 and TRBJ1-2; D is undetermined. Germline CDR1 MNHEY, CDR2 SMNVEV (reference sequence). The CDR3 consists of 15 residues. The V and J ends lost 3 bases and 5 bases respectively, with 16 bases between them.

The chain uses TRBV7-6 and TRBJ2-5; D may be TRBD1 or TRBD2 (5 bases each). The CDR3 consists of 14 residues. Trimming pared 5 bases from V and 2 bases from J, leaving 12 bases between. Germline V lookup: CDR1 SGHVS, CDR2 FNYEAQ. Written as DNA, the CDR3 is TGTGCCAGCAGCCCGGGGCGGGTGCAAGAGACCCAGTACTTC. The encoded protein is CASSPGRVQETQYF. The whole variable domain, remainder taken from reference TRBV7-6 and TRBJ2-5, is GAGVSQSPRYKVTKRGQDVALRCDPISGHVSLYWYRQALGQGPEFLTYFNYEAQQDKSGLPNDRFSAERPEGSISTLTIQRTEQRDSAMYRCASSPGRVQETQYFGPGTRLLVL.

This chain links TRBV20-1 with TRBJ2-7, with TRBD2 identical over 9 bases. Germline V lookup: CDR1 DFQATT, CDR2 SNEGSKA (reference sequence). This CDR3 is built from 15 residues. Unmatched junction bases numbered 7, after V lost 0 bases and J lost 4 bases. Written as DNA, the CDR3 is TGCAGTGCTAGAGATGTCCTAGCGGGAATATACGAGCAGTACTTC. Translation gives CSARDVLAGIYEQYF.

This clonotype showed up just once. The rearrangement uses TRBV2 and TRBJ2-7, with D possibly being TRBD1 (5 bases). The CDR3 extends over 17 amino acids. Deletions cut 1 base from V and 3 bases from J, with 19 bases between. The germline CDR1 and CDR2 sequences are SNHLY and FYNNEI. The CDR3 coding sequence is TGTGCCAGCAGTGAAGGGAGACCCAGGGAACCTTACTACGAGCAGTACTTC. Protein product: CASSEGRPREPYYEQYF.

The chain carries TRBV14 and TRBJ2-1; either TRBD1 or TRBD2 may fit D (5 bases each). The germline CDR1 and CDR2 sequences are SGHDN and FVKESK. V dropped 4 bases and J dropped 7 bases, with 26 bases sitting between them. The CDR3 covers 18 residues. The CDR3, as DNA: TGTGCCAGCAGCCCTATCCGGGGCGGGCAGGGAAAGAGGAATGAGCAGTTCTTC. Translation: CASSPIRGGQGKRNEQFF.

The chain links TRBV27 to TRBJ2-1, with D perhaps matching TRBD1 (6 bases). There are 14 residues in the CDR3. Germline CDR1 is MNHEY and CDR2 is SMNVEV (reference sequence). Trimming pared 6 bases from V and 8 bases from J, leaving 17 bases between. The DNA of the CDR3 is TGTGCCAGCAGCCAAATAGACAGGTCGGATGAGCAGTTCTTC. This sequence encodes CASSQIDRSDEQFF.